A single T cell receptor (beta chain) is shown here with its context. The antigen remains undetermined. Vbeta (60) and Jbeta (13) primers were used in the PCR. Produced via immunoSEQ multiplex PCR; TCRdb's table is partial and in-frame only. The sample yields 120,000 or so clones, 80% seen once. This sample stems from a study of cytomegalovirus exposure and HLA in healthy donors. Regarding the study as a whole: Later analysis identified 17,000 or so TCR beta sequences associated with HLA alleles, using a false discovery rate threshold of 0.05. It has been reported that TCR beta sequences accurately predicted the HLA-A and HLA-B alleles of most subjects. The study flagged about 150 TCR beta chains as cytomegalovirus-associated. Despite most TCR sequences being rare, some public TCRs occurred in many donors.

This CDR3 is built from 16 residues. Germline CDR1 reads SGHRS; CDR2 reads YFSETQ. V was clipped by 2 bases and J by 5 bases; unmatched bases: 8. V gene TRBV5-1 combines with J gene TRBJ2-5, with 11 nucleotides matching TRBD2. The clonotype comes from a man aged 25-40 years in good health and CMV-seropositive. The sequencing input was PBMCs. CDR3 in amino acids: CASSFNSGGAGETQYF. The CDR3 DNA follows: TGCGCCAGCAGCTTCAATAGCGGGGGGGCCGGGGAGACCCAGTACTTC.